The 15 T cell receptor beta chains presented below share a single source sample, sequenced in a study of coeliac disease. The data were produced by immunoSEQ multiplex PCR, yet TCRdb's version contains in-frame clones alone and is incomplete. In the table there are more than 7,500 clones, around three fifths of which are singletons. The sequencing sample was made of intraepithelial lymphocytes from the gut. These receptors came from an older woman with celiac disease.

The CDR3 DNA reads as TGTGCCAGCAGGGAGGGCCCCGGTGGCTACACCTTC. Translation: CASREGPGGYTF. The genes are TRBV5-4 and TRBJ1-2, with no clear D. Germline assignment: CDR1 SGHNT and CDR2 YYREEE (reference sequence). V was trimmed by 5 bases and J by 7 bases, leaving 12 bases between them. The CDR3 is 12 residues long.

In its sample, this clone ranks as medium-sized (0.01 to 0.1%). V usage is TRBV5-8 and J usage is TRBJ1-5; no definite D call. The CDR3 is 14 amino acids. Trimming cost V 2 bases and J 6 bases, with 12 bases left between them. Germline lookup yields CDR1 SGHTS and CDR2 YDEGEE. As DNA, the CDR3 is TGTGCCAGCAGCTTCCTCGGTGGGCTTCAGCCCCAGCATTTT. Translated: CASSFLGGLQPQHF.

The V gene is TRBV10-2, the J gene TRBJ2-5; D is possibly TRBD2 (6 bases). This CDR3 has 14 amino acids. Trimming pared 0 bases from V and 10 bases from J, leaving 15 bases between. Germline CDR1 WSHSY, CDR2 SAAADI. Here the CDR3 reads CASSESIGRGIQYF. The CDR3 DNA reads TGCGCCAGCAGTGAGTCGATAGGCCGGGGGATCCAGTACTTC.

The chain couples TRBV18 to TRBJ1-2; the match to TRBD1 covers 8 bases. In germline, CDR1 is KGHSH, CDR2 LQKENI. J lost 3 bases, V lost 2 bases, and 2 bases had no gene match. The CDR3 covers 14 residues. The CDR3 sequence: CASSPLDRDYGYTF. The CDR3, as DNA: TGTGCCAGCTCACCATTGGACAGGGACTATGGCTACACCTTC.

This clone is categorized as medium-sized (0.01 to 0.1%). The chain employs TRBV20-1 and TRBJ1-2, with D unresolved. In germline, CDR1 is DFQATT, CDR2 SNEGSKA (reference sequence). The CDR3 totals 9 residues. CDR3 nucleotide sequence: TGCAGGGGGAGGGATGGCTACACCTTC. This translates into CRGRDGYTF.

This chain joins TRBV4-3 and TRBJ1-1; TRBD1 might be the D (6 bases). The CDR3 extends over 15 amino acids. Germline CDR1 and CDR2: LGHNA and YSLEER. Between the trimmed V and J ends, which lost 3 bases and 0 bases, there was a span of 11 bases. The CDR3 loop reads CASSHQTGLNTEAFF. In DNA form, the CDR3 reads TGCGCCAGCAGCCACCAAACAGGGCTGAACACTGAAGCTTTCTTT.

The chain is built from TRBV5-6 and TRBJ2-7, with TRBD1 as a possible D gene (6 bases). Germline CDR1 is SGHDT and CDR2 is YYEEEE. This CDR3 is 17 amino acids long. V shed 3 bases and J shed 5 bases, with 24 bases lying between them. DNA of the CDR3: TGTGCCAGCAGCTCATCGACAGGTCGAATCGCCTTGCACGAGCAGTACTTC. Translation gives CASSSSTGRIALHEQYF.

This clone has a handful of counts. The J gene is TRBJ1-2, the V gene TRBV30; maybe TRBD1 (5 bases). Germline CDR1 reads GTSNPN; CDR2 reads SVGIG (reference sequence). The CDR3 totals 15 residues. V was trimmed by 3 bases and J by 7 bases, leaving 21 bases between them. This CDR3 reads CAWSPGRQRYVGYTF. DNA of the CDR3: TGTGCCTGGAGCCCAGGCCGACAGCGCTATGTTGGCTACACCTTC.

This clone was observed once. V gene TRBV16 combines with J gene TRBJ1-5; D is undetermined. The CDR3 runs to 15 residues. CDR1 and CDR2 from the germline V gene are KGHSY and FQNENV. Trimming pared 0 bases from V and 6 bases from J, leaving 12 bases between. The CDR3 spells CASSQSDGVGQPQHF. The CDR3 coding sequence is TGTGCCAGCAGCCAATCGGACGGGGTCGGTCAGCCCCAGCATTTT.

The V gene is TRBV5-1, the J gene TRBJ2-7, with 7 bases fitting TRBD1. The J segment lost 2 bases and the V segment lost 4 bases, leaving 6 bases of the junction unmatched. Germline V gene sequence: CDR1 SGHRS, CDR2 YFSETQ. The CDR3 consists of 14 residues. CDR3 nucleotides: TGCGCCAGCAGCCCCGGGACAGCGACCTACGAGCAGTACTTC. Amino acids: CASSPGTATYEQYF.

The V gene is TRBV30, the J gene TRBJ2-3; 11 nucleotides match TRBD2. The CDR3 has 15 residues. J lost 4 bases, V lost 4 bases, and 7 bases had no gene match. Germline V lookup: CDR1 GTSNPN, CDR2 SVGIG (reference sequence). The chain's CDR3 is CAWTPGLAAADTQYF. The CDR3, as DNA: TGTGCCTGGACCCCGGGACTAGCGGCGGCAGATACGCAGTATTTT.

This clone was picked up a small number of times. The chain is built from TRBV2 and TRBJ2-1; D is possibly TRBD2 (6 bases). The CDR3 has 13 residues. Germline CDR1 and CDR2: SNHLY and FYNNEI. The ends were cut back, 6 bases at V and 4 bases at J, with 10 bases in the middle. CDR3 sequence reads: CASSSEGYNEQFF. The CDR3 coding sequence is TGTGCCAGCAGCTCGGAGGGTTACAATGAGCAGTTCTTC.

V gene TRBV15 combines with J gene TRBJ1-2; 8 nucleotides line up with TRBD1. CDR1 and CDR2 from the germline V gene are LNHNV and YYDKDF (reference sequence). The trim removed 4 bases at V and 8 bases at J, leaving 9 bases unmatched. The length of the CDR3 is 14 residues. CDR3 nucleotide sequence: TGTGCCACCAGCACAGGGGGCGCGGTGAGAGGCTACACCTTC. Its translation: CATSTGGAVRGYTF.

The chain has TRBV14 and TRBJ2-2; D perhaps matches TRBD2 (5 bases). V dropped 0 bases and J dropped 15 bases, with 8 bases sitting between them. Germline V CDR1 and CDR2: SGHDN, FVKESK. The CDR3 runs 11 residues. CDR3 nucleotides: TGTGCCAGCAGCCAAGATCGGAGGTTGTTTTTT. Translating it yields CASSQDRRLFF.

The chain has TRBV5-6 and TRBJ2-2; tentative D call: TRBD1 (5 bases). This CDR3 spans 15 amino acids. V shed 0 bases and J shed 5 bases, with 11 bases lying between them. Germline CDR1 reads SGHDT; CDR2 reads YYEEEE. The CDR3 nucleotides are TGTGCCAGCAGCTTGGTGGCAGGGCGAACCGGGGAGCTGTTTTTT. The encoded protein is CASSLVAGRTGELFF. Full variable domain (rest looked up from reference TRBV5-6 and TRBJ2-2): DAGVTQSPTHLIKTRGQQVTLRCSPKSGHDTVSWYQQALGQGPQFIFQYYEEEERQRGNFPDRFSGHQFPNYSSELNVNALLLGDSALYLCASSLVAGRTGELFFGEGSRLTVL.